The rows below give T cell receptor beta chains drawn from one sample of a study of blood T cell repertoires in COVID-19. The protocol was immunoSEQ multiplex PCR, while the TCRdb copy is restricted to in-frame clones and leaves out a portion. Here the sample spans roughly 74,000 clones, around 88% being singletons. Sequencing was performed on peripheral blood. The receptor set was obtained from a woman aged 80 or over with active or convalescent COVID-19. Each CDR3 is given with its conserved first and last residue. A D gene is named only where the DNA matches it firmly. Clone size is not always given. Where it is, it says once, few, many or a class for expanded clones.

>TRBD2|once|TRBV4-3|TRBJ2-3
CASSQGVGTRRRTDTQYF
TGCGCCAGCAGCCAAGGTGTGGGGACTAGGAGACGCACAGATACGCAGTATTTT
>.|.|TRBV4-1|TRBJ1-2
CASSLGRGRDYYGYTF
TGCGCCAGCAGCCTAGGGAGAGGCAGAGACTACTATGGCTACACCTTC
>TRBD2|once|TRBV9|TRBJ2-1
CASSAWTSGRAPSYNEQFF
TGTGCCAGCAGCGCCTGGACTAGCGGGAGGGCCCCCTCCTACAATGAGCAGTTCTTC
>TRBD2|.|TRBV5-6|TRBJ2-2
CASSNSGRITGELFF
TGTGCCAGCAGCAATAGCGGGAGAATCACCGGGGAGCTGTTTTTT
>TRBD2|.|TRBV5-5|TRBJ2-3
CASSLSAGGRGTDTQYF
TGTGCCAGCAGCTTATCGGCGGGGGGGCGCGGCACAGATACGCAGTATTTT
>TRBD1|.|TRBV28|TRBJ1-2
CASRFRDRGLGYTF
TGTGCCAGCAGATTTAGGGACAGGGGGCTGGGCTACACCTTC
>.|.|TRBV2|TRBJ2-7
CASGLRSSGEQYF
TGTGCCAGCGGCTTGCGGTCGTCGGGCGAGCAGTACTTC
>.|few|TRBV6-5|TRBJ2-3
CASSYSGLMAGTQYF
TGTGCCAGCAGTTACTCGGGCCTTATGGCCGGTACGCAGTATTTT
>.|.|TRBV5-1|TRBJ2-2
CASSLPPDTGELFF
TGCGCCAGCAGCTTGCCTCCGGACACCGGGGAGCTGTTTTTT
>.|.|TRBV18|TRBJ1-5
CASSPQRQGNNQPQHF
TGTGCCAGCTCACCTCAGAGGCAGGGCAACAATCAGCCCCAGCATTTT
>.|.|TRBV5-5|TRBJ1-1
CASSGHMVTEAFF
TGTGCCAGCAGCGGCCACATGGTCACTGAAGCTTTCTTT
>.|.|TRBV19|TRBJ2-1
CASSQFDEQFF
TGTGCCAGTAGCCAGTTTGATGAGCAGTTCTTC
>TRBD1|.|TRBV29-1|TRBJ1-1
CSVVSGGTEAFF
TGCAGCGTGGTTTCAGGGGGCACTGAAGCTTTCTTT
>.|.|TRBV7-7|TRBJ2-6
CASSLGQGNDVLTF
TGTGCCAGCAGCTTAGGGCAGGGAAACGACGTCCTGACTTTC
>.|.|TRBV27|TRBJ1-1
CASSLRGFADTEAFF
TGTGCCAGCAGTTTAAGGGGTTTTGCGGACACTGAAGCTTTCTTT
>.|once|TRBV7-2|TRBJ1-1
CASSLVAENTEAFF
TGTGCCAGCAGCTTAGTAGCAGAAAACACTGAAGCTTTCTTT
>TRBD1|once|TRBV5-5|TRBJ1-2
CASSSSTGTYGYTF
TGTGCCAGCAGCTCTTCGACAGGGACCTATGGCTACACCTTC
>.|.|TRBV29-1|TRBJ1-2
CSVEGPGGGGGYTF
TGCAGCGTTGAGGGACCCGGGGGAGGAGGTGGCTACACCTTC
>TRBD2|.|TRBV30|TRBJ2-5
CAWNVMGGVGETQYF
TGTGCCTGGAACGTAATGGGGGGGGTAGGGGAGACCCAGTACTTC
>TRBD2|.|TRBV6-6|TRBJ2-7
CASRAGRSDYEQYF
TGTGCCAGCAGAGCGGGACGGTCAGATTACGAGCAGTACTTC
>TRBD1|.|TRBV7-9|TRBJ1-1
CASSLDRLLEAFF
TGTGCCAGCAGCTTGGACAGGCTCCTGGAAGCTTTCTTT
>TRBD1|.|TRBV19|TRBJ1-6
CASSIDRANSPLHF
TGTGCCAGTAGTATCGACAGGGCAAATTCACCCCTCCACTTT
>.|.|TRBV5-1|TRBJ1-3
CASSLGGSYSGNTIYF
TGCGCCAGCAGCTTGGGCGGTAGTTATTCTGGAAACACCATATATTTT
>.|once|TRBV5-1|TRBJ1-4
CASSLRGLGAANEKLFF
TGCGCCAGCAGCCTCCGAGGCTTGGGGGCTGCTAATGAAAAACTGTTTTTT
>.|.|TRBV12-5|TRBJ2-5
CASGSSEFAGETQYF
TGTGCTAGTGGTTCCTCGGAGTTTGCGGGAGAGACCCAGTACTTC
>TRBD2|once|TRBV13|TRBJ2-3
CASSLDLAGGGGDTQYF
TGTGCCAGCAGCTTAGATCTAGCGGGAGGCGGGGGAGATACGCAGTATTTT
>.|.|TRBV7-2|TRBJ2-5
CASSLDSRKETQYF
TGTGCCAGCAGCTTAGATTCCAGAAAAGAGACCCAGTACTTC
>.|.|TRBV20-1|TRBJ1-2
CSARAGNGYTF
TGCAGTGCTAGGGCAGGGAATGGCTACACCTTC
>TRBD1|few|TRBV13|TRBJ1-2
CASRGTDREDYGYTF
TGTGCCAGCAGAGGCACGGACAGGGAGGACTATGGCTACACCTTC
>.|.|TRBV4-3|TRBJ1-3
CASSPERLGNTIYF
TGCGCCAGCAGCCCGGAGAGGCTAGGAAACACCATATATTTT
>.|once|TRBV4-3|TRBJ1-2
CASSQGGGYGYTF
TGCGCCAGCAGCCAGGGGGGGGGCTATGGCTACACCTTC
>.|.|TRBV7-2|TRBJ1-2
CASSLAYQTITLGYTF
TGTGCCAGCAGCTTAGCGTACCAGACTATAACCCTGGGCTACACCTTC
>.|.|TRBV6-2/TRBV6-3|TRBJ1-2
CASSSPRGENYGYTF
TGTGCCAGCAGCTCCCCGCGGGGAGAAAACTATGGCTACACCTTC
>TRBD2|.|TRBV27|TRBJ2-7
CASSPGTSGSYEQYF
TGTGCCAGCAGTCCCGGGACTAGCGGTTCCTACGAGCAGTACTTC
>.|.|TRBV18|TRBJ1-2
CASSPAGRGDGYTF
TGTGCCAGCTCACCGGCAGGTAGGGGCGATGGCTACACCTTC
>.|.|TRBV19|TRBJ1-5
CASSAGNQPQHF
TGTGCCAGTAGTGCAGGCAATCAGCCCCAGCATTTT
>TRBD1|once|TRBV5-5|TRBJ1-4
CASSAGQWDEKLFF
TGTGCCAGCAGCGCGGGACAGTGGGATGAAAAACTGTTTTTT
>.|.|TRBV7-9|TRBJ1-1
CASSPTVNTEAFF
TGTGCCAGCAGCCCTACAGTTAACACTGAAGCTTTCTTT
>.|.|TRBV19|TRBJ1-3
CASSFGTGGLDTIYF
TGTGCCAGTAGTTTCGGCACCGGAGGATTAGACACCATATATTTT
>.|.|TRBV12-2|TRBJ2-7
CASRLALRTSGTNEQYF
TGTGCAAGTCGCTTAGCGCTCAGGACTAGCGGGACGAACGAGCAGTACTTC
>TRBD1|.|TRBV3-1/TRBV3-2|TRBJ2-7
CASSRQGKYYEQYF
TGTGCCAGCAGCCGACAGGGTAAGTACTACGAGCAGTACTTC
>TRBD1|few|TRBV2|TRBJ2-1
CASREIRQGRVF
TGTGCCAGCAGGGAGATCAGACAGGGTCGGGTCTTC
>.|.|TRBV27|TRBJ2-7
CASSPRLISLGLYEQYF
TGTGCCAGCAGTCCGCGACTTATCTCCTTGGGGCTCTACGAGCAGTACTTC
>TRBD1|.|TRBV7-2|TRBJ2-7
CASSLDRDRVPYEQYF
TGTGCCAGCAGCTTAGACCGGGACAGGGTTCCCTACGAGCAGTACTTC
>.|.|TRBV7-2|TRBJ2-2
CASSPEGTTTGELFF
TGTGCCAGCAGCCCCGAGGGGACAACCACCGGGGAGCTGTTTTTT
>TRBD1|.|TRBV6-5|TRBJ2-7
CASSRDSPYEQYF
TGTGCCAGCAGTAGGGACAGCCCCTACGAGCAGTACTTC
>TRBD1|few|TRBV5-1|TRBJ2-5
CATRDSQETQYF
TGCGCCACCCGGGACAGCCAAGAGACCCAGTACTTC
>.|once|TRBV6-2/TRBV6-3|TRBJ1-6
CASSFFGQGYNSPLHF
TGTGCCAGCAGTTTTTTTGGGCAGGGGTATAATTCACCCCTCCACTTT
>TRBD1|.|TRBV18|TRBJ1-4
CASSPRDRGFEKLFF
TGTGCCAGCTCACCGAGGGACAGGGGTTTTGAAAAACTGTTTTTT
>TRBD1|few|TRBV28|TRBJ1-2
CASDGTGGGGYTF
TGTGCCAGCGACGGGACAGGGGGCGGTGGCTACACCTTC
>.|.|TRBV6-5|TRBJ2-7
CASRRGDGTYEQYF
TGTGCCAGCCGCAGGGGGGACGGGACCTACGAGCAGTACTTC
>TRBD2|.|TRBV10-1|TRBJ2-1
CATHSSSGRANYNEQFF
TGCGCCACCCATAGCTCTAGCGGGAGGGCGAATTACAATGAGCAGTTCTTC
>.|.|TRBV18|TRBJ1-1
CASSPLRDTPEAFF
TGTGCCAGCTCACCGCTGAGGGACACCCCTGAAGCTTTCTTT
>TRBD1|.|TRBV5-4|TRBJ1-1
CASSAGGPGEAFF
TGTGCCAGCAGCGCAGGGGGCCCCGGTGAAGCTTTCTTT
>TRBD1|once|TRBV2|TRBJ2-5
CASIRDRGSETQYF
TGTGCCAGCATCCGGGACAGGGGATCGGAGACCCAGTACTTC